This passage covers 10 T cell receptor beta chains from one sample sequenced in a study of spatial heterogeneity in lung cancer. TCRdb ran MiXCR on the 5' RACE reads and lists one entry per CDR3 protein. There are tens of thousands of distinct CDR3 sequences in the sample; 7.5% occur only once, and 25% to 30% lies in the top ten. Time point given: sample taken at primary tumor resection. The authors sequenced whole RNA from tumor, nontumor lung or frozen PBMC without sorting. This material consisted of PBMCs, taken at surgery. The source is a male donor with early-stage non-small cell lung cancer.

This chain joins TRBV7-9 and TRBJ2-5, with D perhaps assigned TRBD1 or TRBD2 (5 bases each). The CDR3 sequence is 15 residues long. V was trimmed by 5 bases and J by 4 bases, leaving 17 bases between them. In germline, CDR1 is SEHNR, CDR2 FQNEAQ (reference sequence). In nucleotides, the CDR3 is TGTGCCAGCAGCCTCCAGAAGGCGAGGGGAGAGACCCAGTACTTC. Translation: CASSLQKARGETQYF. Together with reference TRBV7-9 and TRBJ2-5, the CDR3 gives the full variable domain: DTGVSQNPRHKITKRGQNVTFRCDPISEHNRLYWYRQTLGQGPEFLTYFQNEAQLEKSRLLSDRFSAERPKGSFSTLEIQRTEQGDSAMYLCASSLQKARGETQYFGPGTRLLVL.

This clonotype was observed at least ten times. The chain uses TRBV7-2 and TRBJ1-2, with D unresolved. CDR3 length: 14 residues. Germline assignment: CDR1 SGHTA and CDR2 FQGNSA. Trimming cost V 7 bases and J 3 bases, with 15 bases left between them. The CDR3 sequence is CASTSGAGDYGYTF. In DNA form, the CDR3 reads TGTGCCAGCACGTCCGGCGCTGGGGACTATGGCTACACCTTC.

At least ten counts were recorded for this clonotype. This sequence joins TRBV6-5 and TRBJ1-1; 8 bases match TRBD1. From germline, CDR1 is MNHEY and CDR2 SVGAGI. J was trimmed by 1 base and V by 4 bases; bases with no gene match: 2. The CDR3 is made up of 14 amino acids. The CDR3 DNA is TGTGCCAGCAGTTCAGGACAGGGGAACACTGAAGCTTTCTTT. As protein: CASSSGQGNTEAFF.

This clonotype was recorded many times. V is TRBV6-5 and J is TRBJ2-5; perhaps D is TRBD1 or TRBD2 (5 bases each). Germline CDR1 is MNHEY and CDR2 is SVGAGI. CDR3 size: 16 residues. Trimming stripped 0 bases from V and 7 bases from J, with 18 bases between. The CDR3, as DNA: TGTGCCAGCAGTTACTCGGTCCGGGGCCGGTTGGGGACCCAGTACTTC. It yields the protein CASSYSVRGRLGTQYF.

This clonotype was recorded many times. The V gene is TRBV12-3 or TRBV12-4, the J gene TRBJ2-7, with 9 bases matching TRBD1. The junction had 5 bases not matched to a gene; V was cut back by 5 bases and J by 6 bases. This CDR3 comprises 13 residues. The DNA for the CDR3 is TGTGCCAGCAGTCGGACAGGGGTGGCCGAGCAGTACGTC. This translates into CASSRTGVAEQYV.

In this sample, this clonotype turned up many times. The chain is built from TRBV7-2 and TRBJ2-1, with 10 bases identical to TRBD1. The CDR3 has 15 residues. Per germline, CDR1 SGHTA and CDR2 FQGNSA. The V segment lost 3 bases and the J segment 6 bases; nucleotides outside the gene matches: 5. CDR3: CASSFGQGVVNEQFF. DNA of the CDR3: TGTGCCAGCAGCTTTGGACAGGGGGTTGTCAATGAGCAGTTCTTC.

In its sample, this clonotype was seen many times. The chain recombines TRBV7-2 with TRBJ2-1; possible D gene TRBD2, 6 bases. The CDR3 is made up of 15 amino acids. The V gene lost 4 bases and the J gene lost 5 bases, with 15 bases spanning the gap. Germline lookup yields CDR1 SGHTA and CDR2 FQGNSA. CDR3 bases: TGTGCCAGCAGCTCCCCCAGCGGGTCTAACAATGAGCAGTTCTTC. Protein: CASSSPSGSNNEQFF. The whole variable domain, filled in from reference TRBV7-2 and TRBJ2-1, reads GAGVSQSPSNKVTEKGKDVELRCDPISGHTALYWYRQSLGQGLEFLIYFQGNSAPDKSGLPSDRFSAERTGGSVSTLTIQRTQQEDSAVYLCASSSPSGSNNEQFFGPGTRLTVL.

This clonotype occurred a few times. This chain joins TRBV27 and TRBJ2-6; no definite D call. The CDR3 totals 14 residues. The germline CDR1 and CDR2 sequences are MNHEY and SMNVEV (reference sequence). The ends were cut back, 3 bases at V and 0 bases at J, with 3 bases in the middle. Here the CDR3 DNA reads TGTGCCAGCAGTTTCAGCTCTGGGGCCAACGTCCTGACTTTC. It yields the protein CASSFSSGANVLTF.

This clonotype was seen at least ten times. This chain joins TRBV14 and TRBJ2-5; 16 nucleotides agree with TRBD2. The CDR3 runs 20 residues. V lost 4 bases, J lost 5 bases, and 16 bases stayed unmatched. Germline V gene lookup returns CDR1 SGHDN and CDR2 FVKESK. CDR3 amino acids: CASSPSNPGLAGGRRETQYF. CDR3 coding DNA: TGTGCCAGCAGCCCTAGCAATCCGGGACTAGCGGGAGGGCGTCGGGAGACCCAGTACTTC. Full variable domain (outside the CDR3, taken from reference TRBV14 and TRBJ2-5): EAGVTQFPSHSVIEKGQTVTLRCDPISGHDNLYWYRRVMGKEIKFLLHFVKESKQDESGMPNNRFLAERTGGTYSTLKVQPAELEDSGVYFCASSPSNPGLAGGRRETQYFGPGTRLLVL.

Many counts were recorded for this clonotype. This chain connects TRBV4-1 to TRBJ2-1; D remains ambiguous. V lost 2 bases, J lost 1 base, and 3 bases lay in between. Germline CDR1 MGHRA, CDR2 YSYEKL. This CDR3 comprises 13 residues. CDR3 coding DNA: TGCGCCAGCAGCCAAATATCCTACAATGAGCAGTTCTTC. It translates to CASSQISYNEQFF.